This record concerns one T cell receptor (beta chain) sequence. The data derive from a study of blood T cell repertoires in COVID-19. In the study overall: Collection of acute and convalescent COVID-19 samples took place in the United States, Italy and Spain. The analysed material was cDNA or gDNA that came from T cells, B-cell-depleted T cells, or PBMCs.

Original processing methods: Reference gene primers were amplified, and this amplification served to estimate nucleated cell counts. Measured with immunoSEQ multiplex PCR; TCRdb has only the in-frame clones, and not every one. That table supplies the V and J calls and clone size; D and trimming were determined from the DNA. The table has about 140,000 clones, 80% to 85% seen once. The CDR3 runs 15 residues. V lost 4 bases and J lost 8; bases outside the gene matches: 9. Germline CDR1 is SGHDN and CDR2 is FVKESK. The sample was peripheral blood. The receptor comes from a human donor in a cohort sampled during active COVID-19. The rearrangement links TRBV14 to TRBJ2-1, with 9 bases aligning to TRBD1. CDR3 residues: CASSRGQGISDEQFF. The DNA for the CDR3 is TGTGCCAGCAGCCGTGGACAGGGGATTTCGGATGAGCAGTTCTTC.